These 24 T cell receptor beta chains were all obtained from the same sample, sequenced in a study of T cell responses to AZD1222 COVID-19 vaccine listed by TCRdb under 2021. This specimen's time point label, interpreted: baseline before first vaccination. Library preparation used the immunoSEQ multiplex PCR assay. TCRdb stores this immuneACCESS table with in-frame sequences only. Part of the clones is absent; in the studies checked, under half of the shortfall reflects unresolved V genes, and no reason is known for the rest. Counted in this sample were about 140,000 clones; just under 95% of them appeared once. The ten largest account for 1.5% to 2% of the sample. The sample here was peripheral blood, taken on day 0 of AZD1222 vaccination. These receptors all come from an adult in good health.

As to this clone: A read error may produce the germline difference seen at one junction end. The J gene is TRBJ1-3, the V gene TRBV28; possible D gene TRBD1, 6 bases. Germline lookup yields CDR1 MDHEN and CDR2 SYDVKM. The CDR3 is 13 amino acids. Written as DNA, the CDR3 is TGTGCCTGCAGCCTGGGGGGCGGAAACACCATATATTTT. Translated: CACSLGGGNTIYF.

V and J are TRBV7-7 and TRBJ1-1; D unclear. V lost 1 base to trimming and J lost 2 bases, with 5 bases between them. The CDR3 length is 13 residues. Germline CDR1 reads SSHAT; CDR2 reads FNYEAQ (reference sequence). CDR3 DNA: TGTGCCAGCAGCTTAGGTCAAAACACTGAAGCTTTCTTT. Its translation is CASSLGQNTEAFF. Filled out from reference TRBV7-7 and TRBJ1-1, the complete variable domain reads GAGVSQSPRYKVTKRGQDVTLRCDPISSHATLYWYQQALGQGPEFLTYFNYEAQPDKSGLPSDRFSAERPEGSISTLTIQRTEQRDSAMYRCASSLGQNTEAFFGQGTRLTVV.

The CDR3 DNA reads TGCGCCAGCAGCCACCGTTCCGGAAGCTCCTACAATGAGCAGTTCTTC. This codes for CASSHRSGSSYNEQFF. The V gene is TRBV4-1, the J gene TRBJ2-1, with no clear D. Germline-derived CDR1 and CDR2 are MGHRA and YSYEKL. V lost 3 bases, J lost 0 bases, and 12 bases lay in between. The CDR3 sequence is 16 residues long.

CDR3 DNA: TGCGCCAGCAGCCGACGGACGAAGAAAAGGGAAAACTATGGCTACACCTTC. This encodes CASSRRTKKRENYGYTF. The rearrangement joins TRBV4-1 to TRBJ1-2; no definite D call. The CDR3 consists of 17 residues. Germline V CDR1 and CDR2: MGHRA, YSYEKL. Trimming took 4 bases from V and 2 from J, leaving 20 bases between them.

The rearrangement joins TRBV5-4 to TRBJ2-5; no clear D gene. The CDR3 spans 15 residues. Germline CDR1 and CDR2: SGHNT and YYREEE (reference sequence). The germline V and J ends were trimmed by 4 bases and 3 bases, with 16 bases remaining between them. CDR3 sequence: CASSQRAGFEETQYF. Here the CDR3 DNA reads TGTGCCAGCAGCCAAAGGGCAGGTTTCGAAGAGACCCAGTACTTC.

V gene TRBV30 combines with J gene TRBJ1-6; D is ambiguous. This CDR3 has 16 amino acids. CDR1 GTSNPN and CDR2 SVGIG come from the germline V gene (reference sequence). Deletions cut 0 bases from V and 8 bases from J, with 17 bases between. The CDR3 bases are TGTGCCTGGAGTGTATATTGGAATGAAGTCGATTCACCCCTCCACTTT. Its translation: CAWSVYWNEVDSPLHF. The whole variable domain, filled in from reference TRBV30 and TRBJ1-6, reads SQTIHQWPATLVQPVGSPLSLECTVEGTSNPNLYWYRQAAGRGLQLLFYSVGIGQISSEVPQNLSASRPQDRQFILSSKKLLLSDSGFYLCAWSVYWNEVDSPLHFGNGTRLTVT.

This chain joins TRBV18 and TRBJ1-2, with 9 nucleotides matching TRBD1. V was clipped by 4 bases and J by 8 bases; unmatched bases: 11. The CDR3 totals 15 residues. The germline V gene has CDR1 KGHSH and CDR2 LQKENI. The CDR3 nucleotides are TGTGCCAGCTCACTCCAGTACGGGACAGGGACGGGCTACACCTTC. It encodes CASSLQYGTGTGYTF.

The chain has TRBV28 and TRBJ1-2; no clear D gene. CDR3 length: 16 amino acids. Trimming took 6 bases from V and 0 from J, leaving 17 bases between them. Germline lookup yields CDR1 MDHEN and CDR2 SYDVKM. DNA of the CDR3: TGTGCCAGCAGCTCCCGGAGGGAACCAGCTAACTATGGCTACACCTTC. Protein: CASSSRREPANYGYTF.

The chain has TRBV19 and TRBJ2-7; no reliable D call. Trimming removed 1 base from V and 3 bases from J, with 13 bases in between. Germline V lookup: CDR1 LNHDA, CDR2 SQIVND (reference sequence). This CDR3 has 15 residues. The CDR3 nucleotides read TGTGCCAGTAGTATAGCCTTCGGGTCTCACTACGAGCAGTACTTC. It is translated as CASSIAFGSHYEQYF.

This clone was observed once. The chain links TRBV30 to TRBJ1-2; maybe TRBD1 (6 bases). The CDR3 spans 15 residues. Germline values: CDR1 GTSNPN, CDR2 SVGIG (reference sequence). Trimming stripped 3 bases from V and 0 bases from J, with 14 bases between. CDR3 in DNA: TGTGCCTGGAGGAGGCGGCAGGGGACTAACTATGGCTACACCTTC. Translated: CAWRRRQGTNYGYTF. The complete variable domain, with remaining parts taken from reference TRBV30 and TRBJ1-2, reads SQTIHQWPATLVQPVGSPLSLECTVEGTSNPNLYWYRQAAGRGLQLLFYSVGIGQISSEVPQNLSASRPQDRQFILSSKKLLLSDSGFYLCAWRRRQGTNYGYTFGSGTRLTVV.

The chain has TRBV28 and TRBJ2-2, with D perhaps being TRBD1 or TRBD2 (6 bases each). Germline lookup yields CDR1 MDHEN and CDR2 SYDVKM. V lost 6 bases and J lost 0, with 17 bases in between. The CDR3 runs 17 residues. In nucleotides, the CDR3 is TGTGCCAGCAGCTGGGGTTTGGGGGGCGCGAACACCGGGGAGCTGTTTTTT. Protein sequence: CASSWGLGGANTGELFF.

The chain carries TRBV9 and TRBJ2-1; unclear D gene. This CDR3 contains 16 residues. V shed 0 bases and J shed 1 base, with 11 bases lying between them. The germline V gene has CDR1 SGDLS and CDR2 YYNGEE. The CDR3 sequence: CASSVGVLISYNEQFF. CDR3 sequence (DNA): TGTGCCAGCAGCGTAGGGGTCCTCATATCCTACAATGAGCAGTTCTTC.

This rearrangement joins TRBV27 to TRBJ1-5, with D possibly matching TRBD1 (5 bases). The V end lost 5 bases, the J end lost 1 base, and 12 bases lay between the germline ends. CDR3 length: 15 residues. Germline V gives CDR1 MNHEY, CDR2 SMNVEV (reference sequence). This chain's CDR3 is CASSPWGRSNQPQHF. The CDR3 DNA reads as TGTGCCAGCAGTCCCTGGGGACGGAGCAATCAGCCCCAGCATTTT.

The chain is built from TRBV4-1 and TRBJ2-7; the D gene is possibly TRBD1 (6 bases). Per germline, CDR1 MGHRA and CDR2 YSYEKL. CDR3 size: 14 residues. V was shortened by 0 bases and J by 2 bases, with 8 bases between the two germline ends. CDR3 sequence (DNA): TGCGCCAGCAGCCAAGAACAGGGTCCCTACGAGCAGTACTTC. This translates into CASSQEQGPYEQYF.

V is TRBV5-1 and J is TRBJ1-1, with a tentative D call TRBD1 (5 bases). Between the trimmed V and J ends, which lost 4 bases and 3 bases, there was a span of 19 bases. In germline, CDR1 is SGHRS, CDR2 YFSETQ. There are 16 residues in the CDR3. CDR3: CASSPNSGTRDTEAFF. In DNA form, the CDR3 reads TGCGCCAGCAGCCCTAACTCGGGGACTAGGGACACTGAAGCTTTCTTT. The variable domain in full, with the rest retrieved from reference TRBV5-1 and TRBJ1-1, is KAGVTQTPRYLIKTRGQQVTLSCSPISGHRSVSWYQQTPGQGLQFLFEYFSETQRNKGNFPGRFSGRQFSNSRSEMNVSTLELGDSALYLCASSPNSGTRDTEAFFGQGTRLTVV.

CDR3 amino acids: CASSIRDRAVDIQYF. Written as DNA, the CDR3 is TGCGCCAGCAGCATCAGGGACAGGGCGGTTGACATTCAGTACTTC. The genes are TRBV5-1 and TRBJ2-4; TRBD1 matches 9 bases. The CDR3 has 15 residues. Trimming at V came to 4 bases and at J to 8 bases, leaving 10 bases not matched to a gene. CDR1 is SGHRS and CDR2 is YFSETQ in the germline V gene.

This chain's CDR3 is CASSVALEQGTQYF. CDR3 nucleotides: TGTGCCAGCAGCGTAGCACTAGAACAGGGTACGCAGTATTTT. This rearrangement joins TRBV9 to TRBJ2-3; TRBD1 might be the D (6 bases). The V end lost 0 bases, the J end lost 8 bases, and 13 bases lay between the germline ends. CDR1 is SGDLS, CDR2 YYNGEE, per germline. The CDR3 loop spans 14 amino acids. Using reference TRBV9 and TRBJ2-3 for the parts outside the CDR3, the full variable domain is DSGVTQTPKHLITATGQRVTLRCSPRSGDLSVYWYQQSLDQGLQFLIQYYNGEERAKGNILERFSAQQFPDLHSELNLSSLELGDSALYFCASSVALEQGTQYFGPGTRLTVL.

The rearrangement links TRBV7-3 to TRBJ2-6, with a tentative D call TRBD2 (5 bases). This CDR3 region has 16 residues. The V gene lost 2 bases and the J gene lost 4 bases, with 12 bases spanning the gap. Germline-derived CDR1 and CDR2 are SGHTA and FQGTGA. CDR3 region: CASSLVRAGGANVLTF. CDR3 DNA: TGTGCCAGCAGCTTAGTCCGGGCGGGCGGGGCCAACGTCCTGACTTTC.

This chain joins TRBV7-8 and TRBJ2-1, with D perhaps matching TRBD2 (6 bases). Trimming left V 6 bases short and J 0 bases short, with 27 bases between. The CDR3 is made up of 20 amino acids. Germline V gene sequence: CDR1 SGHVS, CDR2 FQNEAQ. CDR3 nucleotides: TGTGCCAGCAGTAATTTCCGGGACTCGCCCCTAAGAAACTCCTACAATGAGCAGTTCTTC. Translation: CASSNFRDSPLRNSYNEQFF.

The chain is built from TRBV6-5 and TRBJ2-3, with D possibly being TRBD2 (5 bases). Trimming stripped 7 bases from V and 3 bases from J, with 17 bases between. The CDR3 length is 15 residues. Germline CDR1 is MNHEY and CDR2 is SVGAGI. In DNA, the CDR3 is TGTGCCAGCACTAGCCTCCTCGGGCGGACAGATACGCAGTATTTT. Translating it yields CASTSLLGRTDTQYF.

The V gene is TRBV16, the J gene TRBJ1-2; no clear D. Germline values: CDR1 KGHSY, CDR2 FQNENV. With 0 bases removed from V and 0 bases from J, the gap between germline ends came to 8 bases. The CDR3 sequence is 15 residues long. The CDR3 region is CASSQSAFSNYGYTF. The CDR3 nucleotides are TGTGCCAGCAGCCAATCCGCATTTTCTAACTATGGCTACACCTTC. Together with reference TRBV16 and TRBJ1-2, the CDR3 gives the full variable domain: GEEVAQTPKHLVRGEGQKAKLYCAPIKGHSYVFWYQQVLKNEFKFLISFQNENVFDETGMPKERFSAKCLPNSPCSLEIQATKLEDSAVYFCASSQSAFSNYGYTFGSGTRLTVV.

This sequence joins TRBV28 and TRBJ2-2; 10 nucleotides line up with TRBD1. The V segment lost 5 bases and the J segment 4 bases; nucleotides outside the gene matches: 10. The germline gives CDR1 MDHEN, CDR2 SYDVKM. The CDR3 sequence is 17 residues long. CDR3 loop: CASSVRQGATGTGELFF. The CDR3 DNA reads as TGTGCCAGCAGTGTAAGACAGGGGGCGACGGGCACCGGGGAGCTGTTTTTT.

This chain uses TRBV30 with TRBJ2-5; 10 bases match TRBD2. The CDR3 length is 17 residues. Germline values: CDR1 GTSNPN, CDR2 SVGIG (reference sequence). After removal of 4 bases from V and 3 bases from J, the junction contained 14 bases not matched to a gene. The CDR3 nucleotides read TGTGCCTGGATTCCACGGGGGCTAGCGGGAGCCGAAGAGACCCAGTACTTC. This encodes CAWIPRGLAGAEETQYF.

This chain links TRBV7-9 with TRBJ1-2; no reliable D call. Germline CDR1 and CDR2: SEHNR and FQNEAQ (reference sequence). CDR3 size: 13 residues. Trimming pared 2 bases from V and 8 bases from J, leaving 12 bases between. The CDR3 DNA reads TGTGCCAGCAGCTTATTCGATTTGGGAGGCTACACCTTC. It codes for CASSLFDLGGYTF.